Detailed here is one T cell receptor beta chain. V lost 5 bases, J lost 6 bases, and 23 bases lay in between. The germline V gene encodes CDR1 MNHEY and CDR2 SMNVEV (reference sequence). The CDR3 contains 16 residues. One entry per CDR3 protein, called by TCRdb with MiXCR from the PCR reads. The sample has approximately 2,300 distinct CDR3 sequences; approximately 7% are singletons. The data originate from a study of CXCR3 chemokines and chemotherapy response in bladder cancer. The chain has TRBV27 and TRBJ2-7; the D gene could be TRBD1 or TRBD2 (5 bases each). This material was acquired from a patient whose treatment included neoadjuvant chemotherapy. The TCR was taken from a human donor with bladder cancer that responded to neoadjuvant chemotherapy. DNA for the CDR3: TGTGCCAGCAGTCTAGGCCTAGGGCAGGGAGTCTCCGAGCAGTACTTC. Protein product: CASSLGLGQGVSEQYF.